What follows are 4 T cell receptor beta chains derived from one specimen sequenced in a study of T-cell memory formation after mild COVID-19. TCRdb independently ran MiXCR on the 5' RACE reads; one entry per CDR3 protein. The sample holds 390,000 or so distinct CDR3 sequences, approximately 15% seen once. Specimen: PBMCs or a T cell subset sorted from them (not recorded which). These receptors came from a man aged 18 to 29 who had mild COVID-19 (a few samples of this study predate the infection). Cell type and time point are not known.

This clonotype was seen more than once but under ten times. This chain joins TRBV19 and TRBJ2-3, with D perhaps matching TRBD1 or TRBD2 (5 bases each). The CDR3 extends over 13 amino acids. The V gene lost 1 base and the J gene lost 4 bases, with 6 bases spanning the gap. Germline V gives CDR1 LNHDA, CDR2 SQIVND (reference sequence). CDR3 loop: CASSIVGADTQYF. The CDR3 DNA is TGTGCCAGTAGTATAGTGGGGGCAGATACGCAGTATTTT. Complete variable domain (other parts from reference TRBV19 and TRBJ2-3): DGGITQSPKYLFRKEGQNVTLSCEQNLNHDAMYWYRQDPGQGLRLIYYSQIVNDFQKGDIAEGYSVSREKKESFPLTVTSAQKNPTAFYLCASSIVGADTQYFGPGTRLTVL.

The V gene is TRBV3-1, the J gene TRBJ2-5; the D gene is possibly TRBD2 (5 bases). In germline, CDR1 is LGHDT, CDR2 YNNKEL (reference sequence). Trimming shortened V by 1 base and J by 2 bases, and 8 bases separated the two germline ends. The CDR3 loop spans 14 amino acids. CDR3 sequence: CASSQVRTQETQYF. The CDR3 DNA is TGTGCCAGCAGCCAAGTCAGGACTCAAGAGACCCAGTACTTC.

In this sample, this clonotype turned up a few times. The chain links TRBV2 to TRBJ2-1, with D unclear. Germline V lookup: CDR1 SNHLY, CDR2 FYNNEI. The CDR3 length is 13 residues. The V end lost 4 bases, the J end lost 5 bases, and 9 bases lay between the germline ends. CDR3 DNA: TGTGCCAGCAGTGTGTCGTGGGACAATGAGCAGTTCTTC. It translates to CASSVSWDNEQFF.

This clonotype was counted a few times. The CDR3 nucleotides are TGCGCCAGCAGCCAAACACATCGGACCTACGAGCAGTACTTC. This gives the protein CASSQTHRTYEQYF. This chain uses TRBV4-3 with TRBJ2-7; D is ambiguous. Germline assignment: CDR1 LGHNA and CDR2 YSLEER. CDR3 size: 14 residues. V lost 2 bases to trimming and J lost 2 bases, with 10 bases between them.